This T cell receptor (beta chain) comes out of a study of CXCR3-negative and CXCR3-positive naive CD8 T cells. Study as a whole: With about 1.5 +/- 0.3 million reads per library, the TRB reads numbered around 140 million in total.

The authors prepared UMI-labeled TRB cDNA libraries by 5' RACE. One entry per CDR3 protein, without DNA, is what TCRdb gives after re-calling the 5' RACE reads. This repertoire includes 6,000 to 7,500 distinct CDR3 sequences. Study findings and constraints: Naive CXCR3-positive and CXCR3-negative cells shared similar TRBV-TRBJ usage, unlike memory cells. Diversity was high in both naive subsets and much lower in memory cells. Hydrophobicity was higher for TRB CDR3s found in CXCR3-positive naive cells than in CXCR3-negative naive cells.

This clonotype is labeled medium-sized based on frequency. Its antigen is unidentified. The V gene's germline CDR1 is MGHRA and CDR2 YSYEKL. The CDR3 spans 14 residues. The sequence was obtained from a human donor in good health. Some clones in this sample may be carry-over from other donors' samples. The genes are TRBV4-1 and TRBJ2-7. The sequenced material came from naive CXCR3+ CD8+ T cells from blood. Described subset: CD45RO-CCR7+CD27+CD95- naive CD8+ T cells expressing CXCR3 (TNR3+). The CDR3 is CASSPSPKSHEQYF.